What follows are 3 T cell receptor beta chains derived from one specimen sequenced in a study of regulatory T cells in long-lasting Graves disease. The sample's time point: newly diagnosed GD, antithyroid drugs for less than 3 months. After RNA was extracted from PBMCs, the TCR library was made from it. The authors built TCR beta libraries using iRepertoire HTBI primers and Arm-PCR of CDR3 regions. TCRdb reprocessed the multiplex PCR reads via MiXCR and lists one record per CDR3 protein. In the table there are roughly 530,000 distinct CDR3 sequences, roughly 15% of which are singletons. These data also featured in a second study, about T cells in Graves' hyperthyroidism and ophthalmopathy.

Sample: peripheral blood mononuclear cells (PBMCs), taken at new diagnosis, from a patient treated with antithyroid drugs. These receptors originate from a woman aged 35-65 years with Graves disease.

The V call is TRBV12-3 or TRBV12-4, the J call TRBJ1-4, with D possibly matching TRBD1 (6 bases). CDR3 length: 13 residues. Trimming took 7 bases from V and 3 from J, leaving 9 bases between them. CDR3 amino acids: CASKGQPNEKLFF. The CDR3 region has the DNA TGTGCCAGCAAAGGACAGCCTAATGAAAAACTGTTTTTT.

In this sample, this clonotype turned up a few times. The V gene is TRBV9, the J gene TRBJ1-2; 11 bases agree with TRBD1. After removal of 0 bases from V and 7 bases from J, the junction contained 5 bases not matched to a gene. The CDR3 runs 15 residues. Germline lookup yields CDR1 SGDLS and CDR2 YYNGEE. The DNA of the CDR3 is TGTGCCAGCAGCGTAGAGTGGACAGGGGGCTTTGGCTACACCTTC. Protein product: CASSVEWTGGFGYTF.

Comments on this clonotype: With a much larger clone just one base away, this may be a read error. This sequence joins TRBV2 and TRBJ1-2, with TRBD1 matching over 7 bases. This CDR3 spans 15 amino acids. Germline lookup yields CDR1 SNHLY and CDR2 FYNNEI. CDR3 sequence reads: CASKDRDSTNYSYTF. The DNA for the CDR3 is TGTGCCAGCAAGGACCGGGACAGTACTAACTATAGCTACACCTTC.